This is a list of T cell receptor beta chains from one sample in a study of CD8 T cells in Susac syndrome. TCRdb itself ran the immunoSEQ multiplex PCR reads through MiXCR, one entry per CDR3 protein. The repertoire holds 45,000 to 60,000 distinct CDR3 sequences, almost 95% seen once, with less than 0.55% in the top ten. The specimen sequenced was CD8+ T cells from PBMCs. Receptor source: a human donor in good health. Both conserved end residues are part of each CDR3. A D gene is named only where the DNA matches it firmly. Not all rows give a size; the values are once, few, many and, for expanded clones, a class.

>TRBV5-1|TRBD1|TRBJ1-1|-
TGCGCCAGCAGCTTTACAGGGGGTGAAGCTTTCTTT
CASSFTGGEAFF
>TRBV20-1|-|TRBJ2-6|-
TGCAGTGCTAGAACAAACTCTGGGGCCAACGTCCTGACTTTC
CSARTNSGANVLTF
>TRBV18|-|TRBJ2-7|-
TGTGCCAGCTCACCCCGCTCCTACGAGCAGTACTTC
CASSPRSYEQYF
>TRBV6-5|TRBD2|TRBJ2-1|-
TGTGCCAGCAGTTACGGAGGGGAGGGGCCCTTGGGGGTTGAGCAGTTCTTC
CASSYGGEGPLGVEQFF
>TRBV4-3|-|TRBJ2-6|-
TGCGCCAGCAGCCAAGATGAGGGGGGCTCTGGGGCCAACGTCCTGACTTTC
CASSQDEGGSGANVLTF
>TRBV7-9|-|TRBJ1-3|once
TGTGCCAGCAGCTTACAGGGACCTGGAAACACCATATATTTT
CASSLQGPGNTIYF
>TRBV19|-|TRBJ2-2|-
-
CASSIDKGQTTPGSCFF
>TRBV29-1|-|TRBJ1-1|-
TGCAGCGGGGCCGGACAGAAAGGGGAAGCTTTCTTT
CSGAGQKGEAFF
>TRBV13|-|TRBJ2-1|-
TGTGCCAGCAGCTCACGGGACACTCCGGAAAATGAGCAGTTCTTC
CASSSRDTPENEQFF
>TRBV4-2|-|TRBJ2-6|-
TGTGCCAGCAGCCAAGATCACCCCGGCCTGAGCGACTCTGGGGCCAACGTCCTGACTTTC
CASSQDHPGLSDSGANVLTF
>TRBV7-6|-|TRBJ2-2|-
TGTGCCAGCAGCTGGATAGGGCAGGGGAACACCGGGGAGCTGTTTTTT
CASSWIGQGNTGELFF
>TRBV25-1|-|TRBJ2-5|-
TGTGCCAGCAGTGACGGGTACCAAGAGACCCAGTACTTC
CASSDGYQETQYF
>TRBV27|-|TRBJ2-3|once
TGTGCCAGCAGTTTGTTCGGGGGCACAGATACGCAGTATTTT
CASSLFGGTDTQYF
>TRBV29-1|-|TRBJ2-2|-
TGCAGCGTAGGTGGAGGGGGAGGTTTAAACACCGGGGAGCTGTTTTTT
CSVGGGGGLNTGELFF
>TRBV6-5|-|TRBJ2-2|once
TGTGCCAGCAGTTATGGGGCAGGGAATCTAAGGACCGGGGAGCTGTTTTTT
CASSYGAGNLRTGELFF
>TRBV4-1|-|TRBJ2-4|-
TGCGCCAGCAGTCCTACTAGGGAGCGGGCCAAAAACATTCAGTACTTC
CASSPTRERAKNIQYF
>TRBV19|-|TRBJ2-1|-
TGTGCCAGTAGTATAGTTCGCGGGACGTACAATGAGCAGTTCTTC
CASSIVRGTYNEQFF
>TRBV6-1|TRBD2|TRBJ2-1|once
TGTGCCAGCACGGATCTAGCGGGAGTTCCGAATTACAATGAGCAGTTCTTC
CASTDLAGVPNYNEQFF
>TRBV12-3/TRBV12-4|TRBD2|TRBJ2-1|-
TGTGCCAGCAGTTTCGGCGTCGGCTTTACTAGCGGTGAGCAGTTCTTC
CASSFGVGFTSGEQFF
>TRBV4-1|TRBD2|TRBJ2-1|-
TGCGCCAGCAGCCAAGTAGGCCTAGCGGGAGCTACGGATGAGCAGTTCTTC
CASSQVGLAGATDEQFF
>TRBV6-1|-|TRBJ2-1|-
TGTGCCAGCAGTGAAGTGCCCTCACTAGGGGCCAATGAGCAGTTCTTC
CASSEVPSLGANEQFF
>TRBV19|TRBD1|TRBJ1-1|-
TGTGCCAGTAGTATGGGACAGGCAAACACTGAAGCTTTCTTT
CASSMGQANTEAFF
>TRBV9|TRBD2|TRBJ2-7|-
TGTGCCAGCAGCGTAGGACTAGCGGGTGTCTACGAGCAGTACTTC
CASSVGLAGVYEQYF
>TRBV15|-|TRBJ2-7|-
TGTGCCACCAGCGCAGATGGGGTCGCGGGGCAGGGGGCCTACGAGCAGTACTTC
CATSADGVAGQGAYEQYF
>TRBV12-3/TRBV12-4|-|TRBJ1-1|-
TGTGCCAGCAGTGACCAGGGTCTTCCAACTTTCTTT
CASSDQGLPTFF
>TRBV6-2/TRBV6-3|-|TRBJ2-7|-
TGTGCCAGCAGTTACCCCCAGGAAACGCAGACCTACGAGCAGTACTTC
CASSYPQETQTYEQYF
>TRBV4-1|TRBD2|TRBJ2-2|-
TGCGCCAGCAGCCAAGAGTGGAGCGGGAGGAGGAGGGAGCTGTTTTTT
CASSQEWSGRRRELFF
>TRBV6-5|TRBD2|TRBJ2-7|once
TGTGCCAGCAGTACGGGACTATACTACGAGCAGTACTTC
CASSTGLYYEQYF
>TRBV7-2|-|TRBJ2-1|-
TGTGCCAGCAGCTTAGGCCCCAGGATGGAGTACAATGAGCAGTTCTTC
CASSLGPRMEYNEQFF
>TRBV19|-|TRBJ2-1|-
TGTGCCAGTAGTATCGGGGCAGCGAATGAGCAGTTCTTC
CASSIGAANEQFF
>TRBV7-9|-|TRBJ2-7|-
TGTGCCAGCAGCCACACTACAACCTACGAGCAGTACTTC
CASSHTTTYEQYF
>TRBV3-1|-|TRBJ2-7|-
TGTGCCAGCAGCCAAGCCGCCTACGAGCAGTACTTC
CASSQAAYEQYF
>TRBV7-9|-|TRBJ2-5|-
TGTGCCAGCAGCTTAGATGAGGGTAGGATCGAGACCCAGTACTTC
CASSLDEGRIETQYF
>TRBV9|TRBD2|TRBJ2-1|-
TGTGCCAGCACGCGAGCGGGAGCCCCCTCGGATGAGCAGTTCTTC
CASTRAGAPSDEQFF
>TRBV6-1|-|TRBJ2-1|once
TGTGCCAGCTCCTTCGCCAGTTACAATGAGCAGTTCTTC
CASSFASYNEQFF
>TRBV6-4|-|TRBJ2-1|-
TGTGCCAGCAGTGACCGCCAATACCTTGGTGAGCAGTTCTTC
CASSDRQYLGEQFF
>TRBV29-1|-|TRBJ2-7|-
TGCAGCGTCTGGGACGGTACCTACGAGCAGTACTTC
CSVWDGTYEQYF
>TRBV11-2|TRBD1|TRBJ2-6|-
TGTGCCAGCAGCTTAGAAAATCCGGACAGGGGGGCCTACTCTGGGGCCAACGTCCTGACTTTC
CASSLENPDRGAYSGANVLTF
>TRBV29-1|-|TRBJ1-1|-
TGCAGCGTTGCTAAGAACACTGAAGCTTTCTTT
CSVAKNTEAFF
>TRBV6-2/TRBV6-3|-|TRBJ2-1|-
TGTGCCAGCAGTTACTCGAGGGCGAATGAGCAGTTCTTC
CASSYSRANEQFF